Sequencing of this T cell receptor (beta chain) was carried out in a study of T-cell reconstitution after alpha-beta-depleted transplantation in children. This clonotype was seen a handful of times. Unique molecular identifiers were incorporated when the TCRbeta library was constructed. TCRdb reprocessed the PCR reads via MiXCR and lists one record per CDR3 protein. The sample lists about 72,000 distinct CDR3 sequences, about 7.3% occurring once. This material consisted of PBMCs from the stem cell graft donor, taken from the stem cell graft. The TCR originated in a human donor who donated a stem cell graft to a child with acute lymphoblastic leukemia.

The CDR3 DNA is TGTGCCAGCAGTGACTCGACTAGCGGGGGCGATACGCAGTATTTT. Its protein product is CASSDSTSGGDTQYF. The chain has TRBV6-4 and TRBJ2-3, with TRBD2 matching over 12 bases. After removal of 0 bases from V and 6 bases from J, the junction contained 1 base not matched to a gene. The CDR3 is made up of 15 amino acids. The germline CDR1 and CDR2 sequences are MRHNA and SNTAGT.